This is a list of T cell receptor beta chains from one sample in a study of blood T cell repertoires in COVID-19. Clones were sequenced by immunoSEQ multiplex PCR, and TCRdb holds only the in-frame ones, with some missing. The table includes some 170,000 clones, more than 85% detected once. Sequenced material: PBMCs or T cells enriched from blood (not recorded which). Source of these receptors: a human donor with acute COVID-19. The donor label of this sample is uncertain. Both conserved end residues are part of each CDR3.

V gene	J gene	CDR3 protein
TRBV4-3	TRBJ2-7	CASSLSSGGAYEQYF
TRBV30	TRBJ2-7	CAWRGQVTEYF
TRBV9	TRBJ2-3	CASSVGGTDTQYF
TRBV29-1	TRBJ2-3	CSVVMGGQGPDTQYF
TRBV2	TRBJ2-7	CASMGVVSYEQYF
TRBV6-2/TRBV6-3	TRBJ2-3	CASSSGRGHITDTQYF
TRBV2	TRBJ2-7	CASSYSIYEQYF
TRBV9	TRBJ1-2	CASSVVPTGGLHGYTF
TRBV12-3/TRBV12-4	TRBJ2-2	CASSRGNTGELFF
TRBV4-3	TRBJ2-2	CASSIWGGDRNTGELFF
TRBV23-1	TRBJ2-3	CASSRLRPGQGVTDTQYF
TRBV7-9	TRBJ2-3	CASSALDPTDTQYF
TRBV30	TRBJ1-5	CAWRWGPNQPQHF
TRBV7-6	TRBJ1-6	CASSPGGGWGDSPLHF
TRBV21-1	TRBJ1-1	CASSKIPLGLPSTEAFF
TRBV18	TRBJ2-3	CASSPPSVSTDTQYF
TRBV5-8	TRBJ1-5	CASSSVVIGQGSNQPQHF